These T cell receptor beta chains were read from a single sample in a study of T cells in Graves' hyperthyroidism and ophthalmopathy. TCRdb independently ran MiXCR on the multiplex PCR reads; one entry per CDR3 protein. The sample consists of 600,000 or so distinct CDR3 sequences, about 16% of them appearing once. Sequencing was performed on blood. These receptors originate from a woman aged 25-40 years with Graves' hyperthyroidism. The CDR3 runs from the conserved cysteine through the conserved F or W. A D gene is named only where the DNA matches it firmly. Expanded clones are given a class, and other clones once, few, many or no size at all.

v_call	d_call	j_call	clone_size	cdr3_aa	cdr3_nt
TRBV4-2	-	TRBJ2-7	many	CASSQDSPGPYEQYF	TGTGCCAGCAGCCAAGATAGCCCAGGCCCCTACGAGCAGTACTTC
TRBV2	-	TRBJ2-2	few	CALGRSVTGELFF	TGTGCCTTAGGGAGGTCGGTCACCGGGGAGCTGTTTTTT
TRBV12-3/TRBV12-4	-	TRBJ2-1	many	CASSQTNEQFF	TGTGCCAGCAGTCAGACCAATGAGCAGTTCTTC
TRBV2	TRBD1	TRBJ2-5	many	CASSTDREETQYF	TGTGCCAGCAGCACGGACAGGGAAGAGACCCAGTACTTC
TRBV7-9	-	TRBJ1-1	-	CASSYREGTEAFF	TGTGCCAGCAGCTACAGGGAAGGAACTGAAGCTTTCTTT
TRBV2	-	TRBJ2-7	many	CASSPEAYEQYF	TGTGCCAGCTCGCCGGAGGCCTACGAGCAGTACTTC
TRBV10-3	TRBD2	TRBJ2-3	few	CAISQLAGGQDTQYF	TGTGCCATCAGTCAACTAGCGGGAGGGCAAGATACGCAGTATTTT
TRBV20-1	TRBD1	TRBJ1-1	many	CSARGQGHTEAFF	TGCAGTGCTAGAGGACAGGGGCACACTGAAGCTTTCTTT
TRBV19	-	TRBJ2-3	few	CASSISSDTQYF	TGTGCCAGTAGTATCTCTTCAGATACGCAGTATTTT
TRBV30	-	TRBJ2-4	many	CAWSMRWSIQYF	TGTGCCTGGAGTATGCGGTGGAGCATTCAGTACTTC
TRBV28	-	TRBJ2-7	many	CASGRRGISGLQEQYF	TGTGCCAGCGGGCGGAGAGGAATTTCAGGGTTACAGGAGCAGTACTTC
TRBV5-1	-	TRBJ2-5	-	CASSSPGAAQETQYF	TGCGCCAGCAGCTCCCCCGGGGCAGCGCAAGAGACCCAGTACTTC
TRBV4-1	TRBD1	TRBJ2-7	-	CASSQEDRGLTYEQYF	TGCGCCAGCAGCCAGGAGGACAGGGGCCTTACCTACGAGCAGTACTTC
TRBV4-1	-	TRBJ2-7	-	CASSQAGVTYNEQYF	TGCGCCAGCAGCCAAGCCGGGGTTACCTACAATGAGCAGTACTTC
TRBV5-1	-	TRBJ2-7	many	CASSRDNYEQYF	TGCGCCAGCAGCCGGGACAACTACGAGCAGTACTTC
TRBV6-1	-	TRBJ2-7	many	CASMARSYEQYF	TGTGCCAGCATGGCCCGTTCCTACGAGCAGTACTTC
TRBV5-1	TRBD1	TRBJ2-3	few	CASSLVQGAWDTQYF	TGCGCCAGCAGCTTGGTTCAGGGGGCGTGGGATACGCAGTATTTT
TRBV6-2/TRBV6-3	-	TRBJ2-1	few	CASTDPPALQQFF	TGTGCCAGCACCGACCCGCCTGCTTTGCAGCAGTTCTTC
TRBV3-1	TRBD2	TRBJ2-7	many	CASSYGLEGSEQYF	TGTGCCAGCAGCTACGGACTAGAGGGCTCCGAGCAGTACTTC
TRBV5-1	TRBD2	TRBJ2-2	many	CASSSQRGNTGELFF	TGCGCCAGCAGTAGCCAGCGGGGGAACACCGGGGAGCTGTTTTTT
TRBV29-1	-	TRBJ2-1	-	CSVDLRASEQFF	TGCAGCGTGGATCTGAGGGCCAGTGAGCAGTTCTTC
TRBV30	-	TRBJ2-7	-	CAFSGDSDYEQYF	TGTGCCTTTTCCGGTGACAGTGACTACGAGCAGTACTTC
TRBV12-3/TRBV12-4	TRBD1	TRBJ2-5	many	CASKLTGAAGTQYF	TGTGCCAGCAAACTTACAGGGGCGGCAGGGACCCAGTACTTC
TRBV3-1	TRBD2	TRBJ2-3	-	CASSLVAGKGTDTQYF	TGTGCCAGCAGCCTCGTAGCGGGAAAAGGTACAGATACGCAGTATTTT
TRBV29-1	-	TRBJ2-1	few	CSVFDDEQFF	TGCAGCGTCTTTGACGATGAGCAGTTCTTC
TRBV3-1	-	TRBJ2-2	-	CASSQSGTGELFF	TGTGCCAGCAGCCAAAGCGGCACCGGGGAGCTGTTTTTT
TRBV2	-	TRBJ2-1	-	CASRVEEQFF	TGTGCCAGCAGGGTGGAAGAGCAGTTCTTC
TRBV5-4	TRBD2	TRBJ2-7	few	CASSKGLASYEQYF	TGTGCCAGCAGCAAGGGACTAGCTTCCTACGAGCAGTACTTC
TRBV12-3/TRBV12-4	-	TRBJ1-1	many	CASREGEYTEAFF	TGTGCCAGCAGGGAGGGGGAGTACACTGAAGCTTTCTTT
TRBV3-1	-	TRBJ2-7	many	CASSQGWRAPYEQYF	TGTGCCAGCAGCCAAGGCTGGCGGGCCCCCTACGAGCAGTACTTC
TRBV2	TRBD1	TRBJ1-4	many	CASSFGTGRNEKLFF	TGTGCCAGCAGTTTCGGGACAGGGCGTAATGAAAAACTGTTTTTT
TRBV28	TRBD2	TRBJ2-1	many	CASTPSGSYNEQFF	TGTGCCAGCACTCCTAGCGGCAGCTACAATGAGCAGTTCTTC
TRBV4-2	TRBD1	TRBJ1-1	-	CASSQDERTGSTEAFF	TGTGCCAGCAGCCAAGATGAAAGGACAGGGAGCACTGAAGCTTTCTTT
TRBV9	-	TRBJ2-3	-	CASSVGPSTDTQYF	TGTGCCAGCAGCGTAGGCCCTAGCACAGATACGCAGTATTTT
TRBV4-2	-	TRBJ1-2	-	CASSQDLRGAPNYGYTF	TGTGCCAGCAGCCAAGATCTACGGGGGGCACCAAACTATGGCTACACCTTC
TRBV28	TRBD1	TRBJ2-5	many	CASSSPARQGQETQYF	TGTGCCAGCAGTTCACCGGCCAGACAGGGGCAAGAGACCCAGTACTTC
TRBV28	TRBD2	TRBJ2-5	many	CASSSLRTSGRETQYF	TGTGCCAGCAGTTCCCTCCGGACTAGCGGGAGAGAGACCCAGTACTTC